This T cell receptor beta chain is drawn from a study of shared clonotypes between healthy human individuals. Donors were healthy HIV-negative adults without recent acute infections or vaccinations. CD4+ cells underwent separation, giving CD45RA+ naive and CD45RA-negative memory subsets. Data came from immunoSEQ multiplex PCR; TCRdb stores just in-frame clones and leaves some out. The sample consists of around 1,000,000 clones, about 72% of them appearing once. As to this clone: Its cognate antigen is unknown.

This CDR3 spans 17 amino acids. CDR1 and CDR2 from the germline V gene are MDHEN and SYDVKM. Trimming cost V 0 bases and J 5 bases, with 17 bases left between them. Findings of the study overall: Between a few donors, naive CD4 clonotypes were shared at a level of approximately 5%. Generation of non-shared clonotypes was less probable than generation of clonotypes shared by all four donors.

This chain joins TRBV28 and TRBJ2-1; tentative D call: TRBD2 (5 bases). Sequenced material: memory CD4+ T cells from PBMCs. Subset given: CD45RA-negative fraction. This receptor was identified in a man in his late teens or twenties in good health. Some clones in this sample may be carry-over from other donors' samples. The CDR3 DNA reads as TGTGCCAGCAGTTTATGGGGATTTCAGGACGGGGACAATGAGCAGTTCTTC. It codes for CASSLWGFQDGDNEQFF.